Presented here are 18 T cell receptor beta chains from one specimen sequenced in a study of shared clonotypes between healthy human individuals. This table comes from immunoSEQ multiplex PCR, and its TCRdb copy is limited to in-frame clones, with some not included. The sample has 2 million to 2.5 million clones, approximately 94% seen once. CD45RO-negative, CCR7-positively selected cells formed the naive CD8 fraction, excluding terminally differentiated effector memory CD45RA+ cells. Input material: naive CD8+ T cells from PBMCs. The receptors come from a man younger than 35 in good health. Some clones in this sample may be carry-over from other donors' samples.

The chain uses TRBV28 and TRBJ2-5; no clear D. The germline gives CDR1 MDHEN, CDR2 SYDVKM. Trimming removed 4 bases at V and 7 bases at J, with 10 bases between. There are 12 residues in the CDR3. CDR3 protein: CASSSGSGTQYF. Here the CDR3 DNA reads TGTGCCAGCAGTTCGGGTTCGGGGACCCAGTACTTC.

The chain uses TRBV7-2 and TRBJ2-7; D tentatively fits TRBD1 or TRBD2 (6 bases each). CDR3 length equals 16 residues. Trimming left V 5 bases short and J 3 bases short, with 20 bases between. The germline V gene encodes CDR1 SGHTA and CDR2 FQGNSA. The CDR3 loop is CASSPTRGRALYEQYF. The CDR3 coding sequence is TGTGCCAGCAGCCCGACCCGGGGGCGGGCGCTCTACGAGCAGTACTTC. Supplemented by reference TRBV7-2 and TRBJ2-7, the full variable domain reads GAGVSQSPSNKVTEKGKDVELRCDPISGHTALYWYRQSLGQGLEFLIYFQGNSAPDKSGLPSDRFSAERTGGSVSTLTIQRTQQEDSAVYLCASSPTRGRALYEQYFGPGTRLTVT.

The chain links TRBV4-1 to TRBJ2-1, with 9 bases identical to TRBD2. Germline V gene lookup returns CDR1 MGHRA and CDR2 YSYEKL. The CDR3 covers 17 residues. V was pared by 0 bases and J by 4 bases, with 7 bases of the junction left unmatched. In nucleotides, the CDR3 is TGCGCCAGCAGCCAAGAACCGGCGGGAGGGTTTTACAATGAGCAGTTCTTC. This sequence encodes CASSQEPAGGFYNEQFF.

This clone was counted between two and nine times. V usage is TRBV7-9 and J usage is TRBJ2-2, with D maybe TRBD1 (6 bases). This CDR3 is built from 14 residues. Trimming left V 8 bases short and J 4 bases short, with 14 bases between. Germline V gene lookup returns CDR1 SEHNR and CDR2 FQNEAQ (reference sequence). This CDR3 reads CASGGGESTGELFF. The CDR3 region has the DNA TGTGCCAGCGGGGGCGGTGAAAGCACCGGGGAGCTGTTTTTT.

The J gene is TRBJ2-1, the V gene TRBV6-5; 9 nucleotides align to TRBD2. With 5 bases clipped from V and 9 bases from J, the junction kept 11 bases outside the gene matches. This CDR3 comprises 15 residues. Germline CDR1 reads MNHEY; CDR2 reads SVGAGI. CDR3 in DNA: TGTGCCAGCAGTCTTCTTAGCGGGAGAAGGGGTGAGCAGTTCTTC. This translates into CASSLLSGRRGEQFF.

The V and J genes are TRBV7-8 and TRBJ2-7, with TRBD2 matching over 10 bases. J lost 3 bases, V lost 1 base, and 9 bases had no gene match. The CDR3 loop spans 17 amino acids. The germline V gene encodes CDR1 SGHVS and CDR2 FQNEAQ. The CDR3 is CASSLVEAGGLFYEQYF. The CDR3 region has the DNA TGTGCCAGCAGCTTAGTGGAAGCGGGAGGGCTGTTCTACGAGCAGTACTTC. Full variable domain (missing parts from reference TRBV7-8 and TRBJ2-7): GAGVSQSPRYKVAKRGQDVALRCDPISGHVSLFWYQQALGQGPEFLTYFQNEAQLDKSGLPSDRFFAERPEGSVSTLKIQRTQQEDSAVYLCASSLVEAGGLFYEQYFGPGTRLTVT.

The rearrangement joins TRBV6-6 to TRBJ2-7, with D perhaps assigned TRBD1 or TRBD2 (5 bases each). Germline lookup yields CDR1 MNHNY and CDR2 SVGAGI (reference sequence). CDR3 length: 12 amino acids. Trimming took 4 bases from V and 2 from J, leaving 6 bases between them. The CDR3 reads CASSSGPYEQYF. For the CDR3, the DNA is TGTGCCAGCAGTTCGGGACCCTACGAGCAGTACTTC.

The gene calls are TRBV9 and TRBJ2-5; D might be TRBD2 (5 bases). V was shortened by 3 bases and J by 0 bases, with 9 bases between the two germline ends. CDR1 and CDR2 from the germline V gene are SGDLS and YYNGEE. The CDR3 length is 14 residues. CDR3 coding DNA: TGTGCCAGCAGCGACCGAGCGGACCAAGAGACCCAGTACTTC. Translation: CASSDRADQETQYF.

J is TRBJ1-4 and V is TRBV4-3, with TRBD1 identical over 7 bases. Trimming at V came to 4 bases and at J to 6 bases, leaving 11 bases not matched to a gene. The CDR3 spans 16 residues. Per the germline V gene, CDR1 is LGHNA and CDR2 is YSLEER. CDR3 in DNA: TGCGCCAGCAGCCGGGCGTGGGGGCAGGGGGATGAAAAACTGTTTTTT. This translates into CASSRAWGQGDEKLFF.

The chain couples TRBV29-1 to TRBJ1-3; perhaps TRBD1 as D (6 bases). The ends were cut back, 7 bases at V and 3 bases at J, with 13 bases in the middle. Germline assignment: CDR1 SQVTM and CDR2 ANQGSEA. The CDR3 spans 13 residues. CDR3 protein: CSADSGVGNTIYF. The CDR3 DNA is TGCAGCGCAGATTCAGGGGTTGGAAACACCATATATTTT.

The chain has TRBV6-1 and TRBJ1-4, with a tentative D call TRBD1 (6 bases). This CDR3 region has 15 residues. The germline gives CDR1 MNHNS, CDR2 SASEGT. V dropped 5 bases and J dropped 7 bases, with 17 bases sitting between them. As DNA, the CDR3 is TGTGCCAGCAGTCCCTCTCAGGGGACCGGTGAAAAACTGTTTTTT. Translation gives CASSPSQGTGEKLFF.

The chain couples TRBV5-6 to TRBJ2-1; 12 bases are a match to TRBD1. CDR1 is SGHDT, CDR2 YYEEEE, per germline. CDR3 length equals 15 residues. The V gene end was trimmed by 4 bases and the J gene end by 9 bases; junction bases not matched to a gene: 8. CDR3 sequence: CASSPGGQGALEQFF. The CDR3 region has the DNA TGTGCCAGCAGCCCTGGGGGACAGGGGGCACTTGAGCAGTTCTTC.

CDR3 coding DNA: TGTGCCAGCTTACGGGAGGGGGACTTC. Amino acid sequence: CASLREGDF. The V gene is TRBV21-1, the J gene TRBJ2-5; the DNA was not compared with TRBD2, the D call given in the table. TRBV21-1 is a known pseudogene. This CDR3 spans 9 amino acids.

This chain connects TRBV16 to TRBJ2-7; the D is unclear. The germline V and J ends were trimmed by 3 bases and 0 bases, with 9 bases remaining between them. The CDR3 loop spans 14 amino acids. Germline V lookup: CDR1 KGHSY, CDR2 FQNENV. CDR3 DNA sequence: TGTGCCAGCAGCCAGATGACATTCTCCTACGAGCAGTACTTC. Translating gives CASSQMTFSYEQYF.

The chain combines TRBV28 with TRBJ2-1; tentative D call: TRBD2 (6 bases). Trimming left V 6 bases short and J 5 bases short, with 14 bases between. Germline V CDR1 and CDR2: MDHEN, SYDVKM. The CDR3 covers 14 residues. The CDR3 spells CASRIAVRNNEQFF. CDR3 coding DNA: TGTGCCAGCAGGATAGCGGTTAGGAACAATGAGCAGTTCTTC.

The chain carries TRBV28 and TRBJ1-1; D remains unclear. The CDR3 runs 15 residues. V shed 3 bases and J shed 0 bases, with 11 bases lying between them. The V gene's germline CDR1 is MDHEN and CDR2 SYDVKM. The CDR3 is CASSLGPYMNTEAFF. The CDR3 nucleotides read TGTGCCAGCAGTTTGGGCCCCTACATGAACACTGAAGCTTTCTTT.

Worth noting for this clone: The sample holds other DNA sequences that translate to the same CDR3. The J gene is TRBJ1-5, the V gene TRBV27, with D possibly TRBD1 on 5 matching bases. The CDR3 totals 14 residues. Germline CDR1 reads MNHEY; CDR2 reads SMNVEV (reference sequence). Trimming stripped 2 bases from V and 3 bases from J, with 8 bases between. DNA of the CDR3: TGTGCCAGCAGTTTAGCAGGGCCCAATCAGCCCCAGCATTTT. Translation gives CASSLAGPNQPQHF.

The V gene is TRBV29-1, the J gene TRBJ2-3; no clear D. The germline V gene encodes CDR1 SQVTM and CDR2 ANQGSEA. CDR3 length equals 13 residues. V lost 4 bases to trimming and J lost 4 bases, with 12 bases between them. CDR3 amino acids: CSVVVRSPDTQYF. Here the CDR3 DNA reads TGCAGCGTTGTAGTAAGGAGCCCAGATACGCAGTATTTT.